This TCR beta chain was profiled in a study of blood T cell repertoires in COVID-19. A note on this clone: The same CDR3 can be traced to other DNA sequences in this sample.

CDR3 size: 14 residues. V was clipped by 0 bases and J by 2 bases, with 11 bases between them. The germline V gene encodes CDR1 GTSNPN and CDR2 SVGIG (reference sequence). Produced via immunoSEQ multiplex PCR; TCRdb's table is partial and in-frame only. The table lists a few hundred thousand clones, about 85% of them singletons. This receptor was obtained from a man between 50 and 59 years old who had recovered from COVID-19. The V call is TRBV30, the J call TRBJ2-7; the D gene is possibly TRBD2 (6 bases). Sequencing was carried out using peripheral blood. CDR3 nucleotides: TGTGCCTGGAGTGTGAAGCGGGTACCCTACGAGCAGTACTTC. The encoded protein is CAWSVKRVPYEQYF. Drawing the rest from reference TRBV30 and TRBJ2-7, the complete variable domain is SQTIHQWPATLVQPVGSPLSLECTVEGTSNPNLYWYRQAAGRGLQLLFYSVGIGQISSEVPQNLSASRPQDRQFILSSKKLLLSDSGFYLCAWSVKRVPYEQYFGPGTRLTVT.